The 25 T cell receptor beta chains given below trace back to one sample, sequenced in a study of cytomegalovirus exposure and HLA in healthy donors. TCRdb keeps only in-frame clones here, not all; method: immunoSEQ multiplex PCR. The sample shows under 250,000 clones, roughly 80% of them seen only once. Sequencing input: PBMCs. These receptors all come from a young woman in good health and CMV-seronegative.

The chain employs TRBV7-6 and TRBJ1-2; D not certain. The length of the CDR3 is 13 residues. CDR1 is SGHVS and CDR2 is FNYEAQ in the germline V gene. Trimming left V 0 bases short and J 8 bases short, with 10 bases between. In nucleotides, the CDR3 is TGTGCCAGCAGCTTAGCGTCCCGCAGAGGCTACACCTTC. This translates into CASSLASRRGYTF.

The chain uses TRBV9 and TRBJ2-2; TRBD1 matches 7 bases. The CDR3 is 14 amino acids. V gave up 4 bases and J gave up 6 bases; unmatched junction bases: 6. Germline CDR1 reads SGDLS; CDR2 reads YYNGEE. CDR3 residues: CASSLLGTAGELFF. The DNA of the CDR3 is TGTGCCAGCAGCCTCCTGGGGACAGCCGGGGAGCTGTTTTTT.

The chain combines TRBV5-6 with TRBJ2-7; no clear D gene. The germline CDR1 and CDR2 sequences are SGHDT and YYEEEE. The CDR3 has 12 residues. V was cut by 0 bases and J by 3 bases, with 4 bases left in between. The CDR3 reads CASSLGRYEQYF. Written as DNA, the CDR3 is TGTGCCAGCAGCTTGGGACGCTACGAGCAGTACTTC.

The chain joins TRBV5-1 to TRBJ2-7; TRBD1 matches at 11 bases. Germline V gives CDR1 SGHRS, CDR2 YFSETQ. The length of the CDR3 is 14 residues. After removal of 5 bases from V and 2 bases from J, the junction contained 3 bases not matched to a gene. Here the CDR3 DNA reads TGCGCCAGCAGACCGGGACAGGGGGCCTACGAGCAGTACTTC. It encodes CASRPGQGAYEQYF.

The gene calls are TRBV30 and TRBJ1-3, with D possibly being TRBD1 (5 bases). V lost 0 bases and J lost 2, with 14 bases in between. Germline V gene data show CDR1 as GTSNPN and CDR2 as SVGIG (reference sequence). The CDR3 totals 16 residues. CDR3 sequence: CAWSVMSRVAGNTIYF. The CDR3 region has the DNA TGTGCCTGGAGTGTTATGAGCAGGGTGGCTGGAAACACCATATATTTT.

This clone occurred a few times. This chain connects TRBV28 to TRBJ2-5, with TRBD1 as a possible D gene (6 bases). CDR1 and CDR2 (germline): MDHEN, SYDVKM. CDR3 length equals 15 residues. Between the trimmed V and J ends, which lost 3 bases and 2 bases, there was a span of 13 bases. CDR3 DNA sequence: TGTGCCAGCAGTTTGAATCTAGGGACACAAGAGACCCAGTACTTC. Amino acids: CASSLNLGTQETQYF.

The J gene is TRBJ1-1, the V gene TRBV7-2; D is uncertain. CDR3 length equals 14 residues. V was cut by 7 bases and J by 4 bases, with 16 bases left in between. Germline CDR1 and CDR2: SGHTA and FQGNSA. The CDR3 protein is CASTAARPGTEAFF. For the CDR3, the DNA is TGTGCCAGCACCGCCGCACGACCGGGCACTGAAGCTTTCTTT.

This clone was seen only a few times. The rearrangement uses TRBV19 and TRBJ1-2; 7 bases are shared with TRBD1. The CDR3 runs 13 residues. The germline V gene encodes CDR1 LNHDA and CDR2 SQIVND (reference sequence). V lost 3 bases to trimming and J lost 7 bases; unmatched junction nucleotides: 5. CDR3 sequence: CASSIVGTVGYTF. The CDR3 DNA is TGTGCCAGTAGTATCGTCGGGACAGTTGGCTACACCTTC.

The chain employs TRBV9 and TRBJ1-1; no reliable D call. Trimming removed 5 bases from V and 1 base from J, with 12 bases in between. Per germline, CDR1 SGDLS and CDR2 YYNGEE. The CDR3 is 14 amino acids. The CDR3: CASSSRQTNTEAFF. DNA for the CDR3: TGTGCCAGCAGTTCAAGACAAACGAACACTGAAGCTTTCTTT.

This clone was counted a few times. This chain connects TRBV19 to TRBJ2-2; D is possibly TRBD2 (6 bases). CDR1 LNHDA and CDR2 SQIVND come from the germline V gene (reference sequence). This CDR3 contains 16 residues. Trimming removed 8 bases at V and 1 base at J, with 17 bases between. The CDR3 here is CASSNPGRRNTGELFF. In nucleotides, the CDR3 is TGTGCCAGTTCAAACCCCGGGAGAAGGAACACCGGGGAGCTGTTTTTT.

The chain joins TRBV9 to TRBJ1-4, with D unclear. From germline, CDR1 is SGDLS and CDR2 YYNGEE. Trimming removed 3 bases at V and 4 bases at J, with 10 bases between. The CDR3 has 14 amino acids. CDR3 bases: TGTGCCAGCAGCGAGTCGCCAGTTAATGAAAAACTGTTTTTT. Its translation is CASSESPVNEKLFF.

The J gene is TRBJ2-7, the V gene TRBV19; maybe TRBD1 (6 bases). This CDR3 has 13 amino acids. With 9 bases removed from V and 0 bases from J, the gap between germline ends came to 12 bases. Germline lookup yields CDR1 LNHDA and CDR2 SQIVND (reference sequence). In nucleotides, the CDR3 is TGTGCCAGCTGGGACACATACTCCTACGAGCAGTACTTC. This translates into CASWDTYSYEQYF. The entire variable domain, with the rest obtained from reference TRBV19 and TRBJ2-7, is as follows: DGGITQSPKYLFRKEGQNVTLSCEQNLNHDAMYWYRQDPGQGLRLIYYSQIVNDFQKGDIAEGYSVSREKKESFPLTVTSAQKNPTAFYLCASWDTYSYEQYFGPGTRLTVT.

This clone was detected only once. V usage is TRBV6-5 and J usage is TRBJ1-2; D unresolved. Per the germline V gene, CDR1 is MNHEY and CDR2 is SVGAGI. V shed 2 bases and J shed 5 bases, with 9 bases lying between them. The CDR3 is made up of 13 amino acids. The CDR3 coding sequence is TGTGCCAGCAGTTACAGGGCAGAGTATGGCTACACCTTC. Translating it yields CASSYRAEYGYTF.

The chain links TRBV20-1 to TRBJ1-1; D not resolved. The length of the CDR3 is 11 residues. Trimming removed 0 bases at V and 7 bases at J, with 6 bases between. Germline V lookup: CDR1 DFQATT, CDR2 SNEGSKA (reference sequence). The CDR3 DNA follows: TGCAGTGCTAGAGAGTCCAATGAAGCTTTCTTT. It codes for CSARESNEAFF.

The V and J genes are TRBV5-1 and TRBJ1-1, with D tentatively TRBD1 (6 bases). This CDR3 has 16 residues. CDR1 is SGHRS and CDR2 is YFSETQ in the germline V gene. The V end lost 3 bases, the J end lost 2 bases, and 17 bases lay between the germline ends. The CDR3 here is CASSSGTDSFNTEAFF. The DNA for the CDR3 is TGCGCCAGCAGCTCCGGGACGGACAGCTTTAACACTGAAGCTTTCTTT.

This chain connects TRBV30 to TRBJ1-1, with 8 bases that match TRBD1. Trimming at V came to 0 bases and at J to 10 bases, leaving 7 bases not matched to a gene. The germline gives CDR1 GTSNPN, CDR2 SVGIG (reference sequence). The CDR3 has 13 residues. CDR3 region: CAWSVQGGRRAFF. CDR3 DNA: TGTGCCTGGAGTGTACAGGGGGGGCGTCGAGCTTTCTTT.

This chain connects TRBV7-6 to TRBJ2-3, with D perhaps TRBD2 (5 bases). The V gene's germline CDR1 is SGHVS and CDR2 FNYEAQ. Trimming took 3 bases from V and 0 from J, leaving 13 bases between them. This CDR3 comprises 16 residues. CDR3 loop: CASSFLPTTSTDTQYF. For the CDR3, the DNA is TGTGCCAGCAGCTTCTTACCGACTACTAGCACAGATACGCAGTATTTT.

DNA for the CDR3: TGTGCCAGCAGCGCCAAGGATGGACAGGGACACTACGAGCAGTACTTC. This translates into CASSAKDGQGHYEQYF. The genes are TRBV9 and TRBJ2-7, with 8 bases that match TRBD1. After removal of 3 bases from V and 3 bases from J, the junction contained 11 bases not matched to a gene. CDR1 is SGDLS, CDR2 YYNGEE, per germline. This CDR3 spans 16 amino acids.

This clone was detected only a few times. The chain uses TRBV4-1 and TRBJ2-7; TRBD1 matches 10 bases. CDR1 and CDR2 (germline): MGHRA, YSYEKL. This CDR3 spans 16 amino acids. V shed 4 bases, J shed 0 bases, and the junction held 6 bases outside the gene matches. CDR3 sequence reads: CASSLRGQGVSYEQYF. Here the CDR3 DNA reads TGCGCCAGCAGCCTCCGAGGACAGGGGGTCTCCTACGAGCAGTACTTC.

The chain uses TRBV28 and TRBJ2-6; no reliable D call. Germline CDR1 MDHEN, CDR2 SYDVKM. The germline V and J ends were trimmed by 8 bases and 3 bases, with 8 bases remaining between them. The CDR3 extends over 13 amino acids. CDR3 residues: CASLKVGANVLTF. The CDR3 coding sequence is TGTGCCAGCTTGAAGGTTGGGGCCAACGTCCTGACTTTC.

This chain links TRBV5-1 with TRBJ2-2, with TRBD1 matching 8 bases. V lost 4 bases, J lost 3 bases, and 8 bases stayed unmatched. The germline gives CDR1 SGHRS, CDR2 YFSETQ. CDR3 length: 16 residues. CDR3 in DNA: TGCGCCAGCAGCCTCGGACAGGGCTGGGACACCGGGGAGCTGTTTTTT. Encoded protein: CASSLGQGWDTGELFF.

V and J are TRBV6-5 and TRBJ1-2, with D maybe TRBD1 (5 bases). Trimming stripped 8 bases from V and 8 bases from J, with 24 bases between. The CDR3 consists of 15 residues. Germline V lookup: CDR1 MNHEY, CDR2 SVGAGI. CDR3 residues: CASSKGEGRYFGYTF. CDR3 bases: TGTGCCAGCTCCAAAGGGGAGGGAAGATACTTCGGCTACACCTTC.

J is TRBJ1-1 and V is TRBV6-4; perhaps TRBD1 as D (5 bases). The CDR3 contains 14 residues. Germline assignment: CDR1 MRHNA and CDR2 SNTAGT. V was clipped by 8 bases and J by 0 bases, with 13 bases between them. CDR3 residues: CASRRGGMNTEAFF. Here the CDR3 DNA reads TGTGCCAGCCGGCGCGGGGGGATGAACACTGAAGCTTTCTTT.

The J gene is TRBJ2-1, the V gene TRBV6-1; no clear D. Trimming removed 0 bases at V and 5 bases at J, with 14 bases between. Germline V gene data show CDR1 as MNHNS and CDR2 as SASEGT. The CDR3 extends over 16 amino acids. CDR3 sequence (DNA): TGTGCCAGCAGTGAAGCTCTAGGCCTTGGGGACAATGAGCAGTTCTTC. Its protein is CASSEALGLGDNEQFF.

This clone was observed a single time. V and J are TRBV27 and TRBJ1-3; tentative D call: TRBD1 (6 bases). The CDR3 covers 20 residues. In germline, CDR1 is MNHEY, CDR2 SMNVEV (reference sequence). Deletions cut 5 bases from V and 0 bases from J, with 26 bases between. CDR3 DNA sequence: TGTGCCAGCAGTCCCCCCATTACCGACAGGCCGCGGTCCTCTGGAAACACCATATATTTT. Residues: CASSPPITDRPRSSGNTIYF.